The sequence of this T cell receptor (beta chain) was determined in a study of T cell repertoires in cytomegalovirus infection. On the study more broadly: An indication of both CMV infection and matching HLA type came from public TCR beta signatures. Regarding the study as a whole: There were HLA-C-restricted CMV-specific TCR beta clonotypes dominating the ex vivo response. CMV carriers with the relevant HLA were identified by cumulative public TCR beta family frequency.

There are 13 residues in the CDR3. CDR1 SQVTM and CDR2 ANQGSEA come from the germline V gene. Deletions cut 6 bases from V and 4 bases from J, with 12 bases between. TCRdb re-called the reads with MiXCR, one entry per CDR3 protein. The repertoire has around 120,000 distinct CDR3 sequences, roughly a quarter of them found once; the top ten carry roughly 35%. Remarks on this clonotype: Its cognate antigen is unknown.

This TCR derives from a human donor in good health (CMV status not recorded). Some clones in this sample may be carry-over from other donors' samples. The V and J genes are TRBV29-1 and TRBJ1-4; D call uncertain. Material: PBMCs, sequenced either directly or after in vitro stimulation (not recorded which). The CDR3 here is CSVAGNRNEKLFF. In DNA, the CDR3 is TGCAGCGTCGCCGGGAACCGTAATGAAAAACTGTTTTTT.